This TCR beta chain was captured by sequencing in a study of monozygotic twins with inflammatory bowel disease. This CDR3 comprises 16 residues. Per the germline V gene, CDR1 is SGHTA and CDR2 is FQGNSA. The UMIs carried a 6-nucleotide sample barcode, and they were added by template switching. From the 5' RACE reads, TCRdb lists one entry per CDR3 protein and no DNA. This repertoire includes fewer than 450,000 distinct CDR3 sequences. This chain joins TRBV7-2 and TRBJ2-4; the D gene TCRdb calls, TRBD1, cannot be checked with no DNA. This sequence originates from a human donor with ulcerative colitis or Crohn's disease, or a healthy co-twin of an affected twin (not recorded which). The material sequenced was blood. CDR3 loop: CASSQRQDLIKNIQYF. Drawing the rest from reference TRBV7-2 and TRBJ2-4, the complete variable domain is GAGVSQSPSNKVTEKGKDVELRCDPISGHTALYWYRQSLGQGLEFLIYFQGNSAPDKSGLPSDRFSAERTGGSVSTLTIQRTQQEDSAVYLCASSQRQDLIKNIQYFGAGTRLSVL.